What follows are 10 T cell receptor beta chains derived from one specimen sequenced in a study of molecular identifiers for immune sequencing clone quantification. TCRdb analysed the PCR reads with MiXCR anew, one entry per CDR3 protein. The sample has 75,000 to 100,000 distinct CDR3 sequences, around 17% seen once. The source material was naive CD8+ T cells from blood, with Jurkat cell RNA spiked in. The sample's subset: FACS-sorted CD8+CD4-CCR7+CD45RA+ naive T cells. These receptors originate from a human donor in good health. Some libraries in this study had Jurkat cell RNA spiked in.

Ten or more counts support this clonotype. The rearrangement uses TRBV4-3 and TRBJ2-3; D is ambiguous. Trimming left V 0 bases short and J 4 bases short, with 8 bases between. Germline CDR1 is LGHNA and CDR2 is YSLEER. The CDR3 is 14 residues long. The CDR3 here is CASSQELAADTQYF. CDR3 coding DNA: TGCGCCAGCAGCCAAGAATTAGCCGCAGATACGCAGTATTTT.

This clonotype was counted at least ten times. The V call is TRBV5-5, the J call TRBJ2-4; weak D call: TRBD2 (6 bases). This CDR3 is 16 amino acids long. The germline V gene encodes CDR1 SGHKS and CDR2 YYEKEE (reference sequence). Between the trimmed V and J ends, which lost 4 bases and 0 bases, there was a span of 14 bases. The CDR3 nucleotides are TGTGCCAGCAGCGTAACTAGCCGGGGAGCCAAAAACATTCAGTACTTC. As protein: CASSVTSRGAKNIQYF.

This clonotype was seen many times. V gene TRBV6-2 or TRBV6-3 combines with J gene TRBJ1-1; D is uncertain. V was pared by 4 bases and J by 5 bases, with 14 bases between. The CDR3 is 14 residues long. Germline CDR1 and CDR2: MNHEY and SVGEGT. The chain's CDR3 is CASSLSLGRTEAFF. DNA of the CDR3: TGTGCCAGCAGTTTAAGTCTGGGCAGGACTGAAGCTTTCTTT.

A note on this clonotype: Just one base apart from a much larger clone, this may be a read error. The chain combines TRBV19 with TRBJ1-1, with 8 bases that match TRBD1. V lost 11 bases to trimming and J lost 8 bases; unmatched junction nucleotides: 16. The CDR3 runs to 14 residues. In germline, CDR1 is LNHDA, CDR2 SQIVND (reference sequence). The CDR3 loop is CACIAGGLKPEAFF. CDR3 nucleotides: TGTGCCTGTATCGCAGGGGGCTTGAAACCGGAAGCTTTCTTT.

The table lists this clonotype with a few counts. A much bigger clone sits one base away, suggesting this may be a read error. The chain links TRBV29-1 to TRBJ1-4; D gene unclear. The CDR3 length is 16 residues. Germline V gives CDR1 SQVTM, CDR2 ANQGSEA. The CDR3 protein is CSVGGILGQLNGKLFF. CDR3 in DNA: TGCAGCGTGGGAGGGATCCTCGGGCAGCTTAATGGAAAACTGTTTTTT.

The V gene is TRBV3-1, the J gene TRBJ2-6; perhaps TRBD1 as D (6 bases). Looked up from germline, CDR1 is LGHDT and CDR2 is YNNKEL (reference sequence). The CDR3 extends over 18 amino acids. Deletions cut 0 bases from V and 2 bases from J, with 14 bases between. CDR3 in amino acids: CASSQERGSRAGANVLTF. DNA of the CDR3: TGTGCCAGCAGCCAAGAAAGGGGGAGCAGGGCTGGGGCCAACGTCCTGACTTTC.

This clonotype was recorded many times. The chain employs TRBV6-5 and TRBJ2-7, with D perhaps matching TRBD2 (6 bases). V lost 6 bases and J lost 0, with 9 bases in between. Germline V CDR1 and CDR2: MNHEY, SVGAGI. The CDR3 runs to 13 residues. CDR3 coding DNA: TGTGCCAGCAGCGACGGGAGCTCCTACGAGCAGTACTTC. It yields the protein CASSDGSSYEQYF.

To note about this clonotype: One base away lies a much larger clone, so this may be a sequencing read error. This sequence joins TRBV19 and TRBJ2-1; 12 bases agree with TRBD2. Germline-derived CDR1 and CDR2 are LNHDA and SQIVND (reference sequence). CDR3 size: 15 residues. The CDR3 region has the DNA TGTACCAGTAGTATTGGGACTAGCGGGTACAATGAGCAGTTCTTC. Protein product: CTSSIGTSGYNEQFF.

The table lists this clonotype with many counts. The chain joins TRBV27 to TRBJ1-5; tentatively, D is TRBD1 (6 bases). The CDR3 covers 15 residues. V shed 6 bases and J shed 0 bases, with 12 bases lying between them. Germline CDR1 reads MNHEY; CDR2 reads SMNVEV (reference sequence). This chain's CDR3 is CASSTQGYSNQPQHF. CDR3 nucleotide sequence: TGTGCCAGCAGCACACAGGGTTATAGCAATCAGCCCCAGCATTTT.

This clonotype was picked up many times. This chain connects TRBV5-6 to TRBJ2-7; a possible D gene is TRBD1 (6 bases). The germline V gene encodes CDR1 SGHDT and CDR2 YYEEEE. This CDR3 contains 16 residues. V was clipped by 4 bases and J by 4 bases, with 21 bases between them. CDR3 DNA: TGTGCCAGCAGCAGAAAAACAGGGTTCTGGGTTTACGAGCAGTACTTC. Its protein is CASSRKTGFWVYEQYF.